The 21 T cell receptor beta chains listed next were all sequenced from one sample in a study of blood T cell repertoires in COVID-19. This table comes from immunoSEQ multiplex PCR, and its TCRdb copy is limited to in-frame clones, with some not included. Of 330,000 or so clones listed, around 87% are singletons. The sample comprised PBMCs or T cells enriched from blood (not recorded which). The source of these receptors is a man in his forties or fifties in a cohort exposed to, infected with or recovered from COVID-19 (not recorded which).

This chain joins TRBV3-1 (or the pseudogene TRBV3-2) and TRBJ2-7, with 9 bases identical to TRBD2. Per the germline V gene, CDR1 is LGHDT and CDR2 is YNNKEL (reference sequence). The junction had 3 bases not matched to a gene; V was cut back by 6 bases and J by 0 bases. The CDR3 has 14 residues. The CDR3 DNA reads TGTGCCAGCAGATTTAGCGGGGGCTCCTACGAGCAGTACTTC. This codes for CASRFSGGSYEQYF.

To note about this clone: The same CDR3 can be traced to other DNA sequences in this sample. This chain uses TRBV18 with TRBJ2-1; 11 bases agree with TRBD1. The CDR3 is made up of 15 amino acids. Germline V gives CDR1 KGHSH, CDR2 LQKENI. V was pared by 5 bases and J by 4 bases, with 4 bases of the junction left unmatched. The DNA for the CDR3 is TGTGCCAGCTCAGCCGGGACAGGGGGTTACAATGAGCAGTTCTTC. This encodes CASSAGTGGYNEQFF.

This chain connects TRBV5-4 to TRBJ1-2, with TRBD1 identical over 8 bases. Germline V gene sequence: CDR1 SGHNT, CDR2 YYREEE (reference sequence). The V and J ends lost 4 bases and 2 bases, in that order; junction bases with no gene match: 10. The CDR3 length is 16 residues. CDR3 region: CASSPETGGRNYGYTF. CDR3 DNA sequence: TGTGCCAGCAGCCCGGAAACAGGGGGAAGAAACTATGGCTACACCTTC. Filled out from reference TRBV5-4 and TRBJ1-2, the complete variable domain reads ETGVTQSPTHLIKTRGQQVTLRCSSQSGHNTVSWYQQALGQGPQFIFQYYREEENGRGNFPPRFSGLQFPNYSSELNVNALELDDSALYLCASSPETGGRNYGYTFGSGTRLTVV.

The CDR3 coding sequence is TGTGCCAGCAGTGAAGGGGACAGGGTAACCGGGGAGCTGTTTTTT. As protein: CASSEGDRVTGELFF. V gene TRBV6-1 combines with J gene TRBJ2-2, with TRBD1 matching 9 bases. The CDR3 covers 15 residues. V lost 1 base and J lost 5; bases outside the gene matches: 2. Germline loops: CDR1 MNHNS, CDR2 SASEGT.

The chain is built from TRBV2 and TRBJ1-4, with D uncertain. Trimming cost V 8 bases and J 7 bases, with 17 bases left between them. The CDR3 consists of 14 residues. Germline CDR1 and CDR2: SNHLY and FYNNEI. The CDR3 DNA sequence: TGTGCCAGCCGGTTAAGCGCTAATGGTGAAAAACTGTTTTTT. This encodes CASRLSANGEKLFF.

This clone was found many times. The CDR3 sequence is CASSEWTSGNNEQFF. In DNA form, the CDR3 reads TGTGCCAGCAGTGAATGGACTAGCGGGAACAATGAGCAGTTCTTC. The V call is TRBV25-1, the J call TRBJ2-1; 12 bases fit TRBD2. Germline CDR1 is MGHDK and CDR2 is SYGVNS. Unmatched junction bases numbered 0, after V lost 1 base and J lost 5 bases. This CDR3 is 15 amino acids long.

V and J are TRBV6-4 and TRBJ2-3, with TRBD2 matching over 11 bases. Germline lookup yields CDR1 MRHNA and CDR2 SNTAGT. The CDR3 has 15 residues. V gave up 4 bases and J gave up 1 base; unmatched junction bases: 1. The CDR3 loop is CASSAGLAGTDTQYF. The CDR3 DNA follows: TGTGCCAGCAGTGCGGGACTAGCGGGCACAGATACGCAGTATTTT.

The chain links TRBV4-1 to TRBJ2-5; 8 nucleotides align to TRBD1. CDR3 size: 15 residues. Per the germline V gene, CDR1 is MGHRA and CDR2 is YSYEKL. Losses at the gene ends were 4 bases for V and 5 bases for J; bases not matched to a gene: 9. This CDR3 is CASSRGQGEVETQYF. The DNA of the CDR3 is TGCGCCAGCAGCCGAGGACAGGGCGAGGTTGAGACCCAGTACTTC.

DNA of the CDR3: TGTGCCAGCAGCCCCGGGACTAGCGGGAGGTCTGAGACCCAGTACTTC. Protein: CASSPGTSGRSETQYF. The rearrangement joins TRBV7-8 to TRBJ2-5; 15 bases map to TRBD2. From germline, CDR1 is SGHVS and CDR2 FQNEAQ. V shed 5 bases and J 5 bases; nucleotides not matched to a gene: 6. The CDR3 extends over 16 amino acids.

There are a few counts of this clone. The chain uses TRBV18 and TRBJ2-3, with 7 bases that match TRBD2. After removal of 3 bases from V and 2 bases from J, the junction contained 2 bases not matched to a gene. The CDR3 has 14 amino acids. CDR1 and CDR2 from the germline V gene are KGHSH and LQKENI. Here the CDR3 DNA reads TGTGCCAGCTCACCGGGAGGGGTCACAGATACGCAGTATTTT. This encodes CASSPGGVTDTQYF.

V and J are TRBV28 and TRBJ2-3; no definite D call. CDR1 and CDR2 (germline): MDHEN, SYDVKM. This CDR3 spans 14 amino acids. Trimming removed 2 bases from V and 5 bases from J, with 11 bases in between. Here the CDR3 reads CASSLGQAEDTQYF. The CDR3 region has the DNA TGTGCCAGCAGTTTAGGGCAGGCCGAAGATACGCAGTATTTT.

This chain joins TRBV10-2 and TRBJ1-2, with TRBD1 matching over 7 bases. This CDR3 has 13 amino acids. The trim removed 8 bases at V and 4 bases at J, leaving 7 bases unmatched. Germline lookup yields CDR1 WSHSY and CDR2 SAAADI. CDR3 sequence reads: CASGWTGRYGYTF. In DNA form, the CDR3 reads TGCGCCAGCGGTTGGACAGGCCGCTATGGCTACACCTTC.

The chain combines TRBV5-4 with TRBJ1-6; 8 bases line up with TRBD1. The CDR3 sequence is 14 residues long. V shed 3 bases and J 7 bases; nucleotides not matched to a gene: 3. Germline CDR1 SGHNT, CDR2 YYREEE (reference sequence). The DNA of the CDR3 is TGTGCCAGCAGCTCGGGACAGGAGAATTCACCCCTCCACTTT. It codes for CASSSGQENSPLHF.

This clone was picked up one time. The chain couples TRBV30 to TRBJ1-5; 7 nucleotides align to TRBD1. The length of the CDR3 is 13 residues. The V gene's germline CDR1 is GTSNPN and CDR2 SVGIG (reference sequence). Trimming took 2 bases from V and 7 from J; bases not matched to a gene: 5. The DNA for the CDR3 is TGTGCCTGGAGTCGACAGGGAGGCCAGCCCCAGCATTTT. As protein: CAWSRQGGQPQHF.

In DNA, the CDR3 is TGTGCCAGCAGCCCCCGGACAGGCCGCCCAGATACGCAGTATTTT. Its translation is CASSPRTGRPDTQYF. The chain carries TRBV7-8 and TRBJ2-3; 7 nucleotides agree with TRBD1. Germline CDR1 is SGHVS and CDR2 is FQNEAQ. The V and J ends lost 5 bases and 4 bases, in that order; junction bases with no gene match: 9. This CDR3 is 15 amino acids long.

V usage is TRBV6-1 and J usage is TRBJ2-7, with TRBD2 as a possible D gene (5 bases). Trimming pared 0 bases from V and 0 bases from J, leaving 12 bases between. This CDR3 contains 16 residues. The germline V gene encodes CDR1 MNHNS and CDR2 SASEGT. The CDR3 bases are TGTGCCAGCAGTGAAGCGCGGGTAGGGCTCTCCTACGAGCAGTACTTC. It encodes CASSEARVGLSYEQYF.

V and J are TRBV10-3 and TRBJ1-3; 7 bases align to TRBD1. The germline V gene encodes CDR1 ENHRY and CDR2 SYGVKD. V was pared by 6 bases and J by 0 bases, with 8 bases of the junction left unmatched. The CDR3 is made up of 16 amino acids. CDR3 protein: CAISSGTADSGNTIYF. The CDR3 nucleotides are TGTGCCATCAGCTCCGGGACAGCGGACTCTGGAAACACCATATATTTT.

The genes are TRBV27 and TRBJ1-6; TRBD1 aligns across 8 bases. Germline V lookup: CDR1 MNHEY, CDR2 SMNVEV (reference sequence). This CDR3 is built from 16 residues. The J segment lost 4 bases and the V segment lost 6 bases, leaving 8 bases of the junction unmatched. Here the CDR3 reads CASRRGQDVYNSPLHF. In DNA, the CDR3 is TGTGCCAGCAGAAGGGGACAGGACGTTTATAATTCACCCCTCCACTTT.

This clone was found once. This chain connects TRBV20-1 to TRBJ1-5; no clear D gene. Between the trimmed V and J ends, which lost 3 bases and 0 bases, there was a span of 12 bases. CDR1 and CDR2 (germline): DFQATT, SNEGSKA (reference sequence). The CDR3 runs to 15 residues. The CDR3 DNA is TGCAGTGCTAGTAGGAGGGAATATAGCAATCAGCCCCAGCATTTT. It yields the protein CSASRREYSNQPQHF.

The chain has TRBV5-1 and TRBJ2-3; D might be TRBD1 (5 bases). The germline V and J ends were trimmed by 5 bases and 0 bases, with 13 bases remaining between them. CDR3 length: 15 amino acids. From germline, CDR1 is SGHRS and CDR2 YFSETQ. This CDR3 is CASRRETESTDTQYF. The DNA for the CDR3 is TGCGCCAGCAGACGTGAGACAGAGAGCACAGATACGCAGTATTTT.

J is TRBJ2-3 and V is TRBV27; tentatively, D is TRBD2 (6 bases). Germline CDR1 MNHEY, CDR2 SMNVEV (reference sequence). The CDR3 length is 16 residues. The V end lost 6 bases, the J end lost 0 bases, and 16 bases lay between the germline ends. The DNA for the CDR3 is TGTGCCAGCAGCCGCGGGGTCACCGCTAGCACAGATACGCAGTATTTT. It encodes CASSRGVTASTDTQYF.